This T cell receptor (beta chain) is drawn from a study of cytomegalovirus exposure and HLA in healthy donors. Whole-study findings and limits: There were several of the most significant clusters that appeared linked to common viral pathogens in a later analysis. Presence/absence analyses treated sequencing depth as roughly uniform across donors. Researchers reported in a later analysis that a missense DCLRE1C variant was tied to TCR beta V- and J-gene trimming.

Concerning this clone: The antigen remains unidentified.

The PCR was carried out with 60 Vbeta primers and 13 Jbeta primers. Profiled with immunoSEQ multiplex PCR; TCRdb holds only in-frame clones, not every one. The sample includes approximately 110,000 clones, roughly two thirds seen only once; the top ten take approximately 3%. The receptor comes from a man between 25 and 39 years old in good health and CMV-seronegative. Source material: PBMCs.

The DNA of the CDR3 is TGCGCCAGCAGCCAAGCGACTAGCTCTGGGGAGCAGTACTTC. Translated: CASSQATSSGEQYF. The chain combines TRBV4-1 with TRBJ2-7, with 7 bases lining up with TRBD2. The CDR3 runs to 14 residues. Germline CDR1 MGHRA, CDR2 YSYEKL. J gave up 7 bases and V 1 base, and 7 bases lay outside the gene matches.